This section outlines one TCR beta chain sequence together with its context. The antigen remains undetermined. The data belong to a study of cytomegalovirus exposure and HLA in healthy donors. Findings and limits, study-wide: Using the classifier, cytomegalovirus status was reportedly diagnosed with high specificity and sensitivity.

Germline V gene lookup returns CDR1 GTSNPN and CDR2 SVGIG (reference sequence). V lost 4 bases and J lost 10, with 14 bases in between. The CDR3 covers 13 residues. In the PCR, 60 Vbeta and 13 Jbeta primers were used. Sequencing used immunoSEQ multiplex PCR; TCRdb keeps in-frame clones, though not all of them. The data show roughly 160,000 clones, around 85% seen once. The chain recombines TRBV30 with TRBJ1-6, with a tentative D call TRBD1 (6 bases). This receptor was taken from a male donor in good health and CMV-seronegative. Specimen: PBMCs. In DNA form, the CDR3 reads TGTGCCTGGAAACAGGGTATGGAGTCACCCCTCCACTTT. It is translated as CAWKQGMESPLHF. The full variable domain, its missing parts supplied by reference TRBV30 and TRBJ1-6, is SQTIHQWPATLVQPVGSPLSLECTVEGTSNPNLYWYRQAAGRGLQLLFYSVGIGQISSEVPQNLSASRPQDRQFILSSKKLLLSDSGFYLCAWKQGMESPLHFGNGTRLTVT.